Sequencing of this T cell receptor (beta chain) was carried out in a study of immune evolution from preneoplasia to lung adenocarcinoma. As to this clone: Its specificity is unknown.

Study-wide findings and caveats: Clonality was highest in normal lung, lower in later-stage lesions apparently.

Profiled with immunoSEQ multiplex PCR; TCRdb holds only in-frame clones, not every one. The table records roughly 35,000 clones, 74% of them present only once. Histologic diagnosis was independently verified by two lung pathologists. The CDR3 length is 14 residues. V was cut by 5 bases and J by 5 bases, with 15 bases left in between. Germline values: CDR1 SGHTA, CDR2 FQGNSA. The clonotype originates from a person aged 55 to 70 with lung adenocarcinoma. What was sequenced was FFPE invasive lung adenocarcinoma tissue. The chain links TRBV7-2 to TRBJ2-5, with a possible D match to TRBD1 (7 bases). CDR3 residues: CASSKGGAGETQYF. The CDR3 DNA reads TGTGCCAGCAGCAAAGGGGGCGCGGGGGAGACCCAGTACTTC.